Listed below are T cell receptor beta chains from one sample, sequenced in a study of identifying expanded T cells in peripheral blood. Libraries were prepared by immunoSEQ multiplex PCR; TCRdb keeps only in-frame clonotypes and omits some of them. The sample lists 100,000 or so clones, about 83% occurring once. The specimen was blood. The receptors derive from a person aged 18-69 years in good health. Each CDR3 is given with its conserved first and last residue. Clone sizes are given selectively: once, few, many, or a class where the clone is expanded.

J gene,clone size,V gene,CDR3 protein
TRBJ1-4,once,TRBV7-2,CASSLAPPGQGDSNEKLFF
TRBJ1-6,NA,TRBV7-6,CASSSDQGTYNSPLHF
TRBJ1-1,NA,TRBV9,CASSPEGTGPMNTEAFF
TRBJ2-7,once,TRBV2,CASSDTRFPYEQYF
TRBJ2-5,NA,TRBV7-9,CASSPLSVRIQETQYF
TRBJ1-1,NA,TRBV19,CASSIRGGQAEAFF
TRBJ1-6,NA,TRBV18,CASSLIRGSYNSPLHF
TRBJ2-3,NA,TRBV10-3,CAISQPSTDTQYF
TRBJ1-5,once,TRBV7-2,CASSFKWDQPQHF
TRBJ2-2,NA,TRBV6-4,CASSASGKGELFF
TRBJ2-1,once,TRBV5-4,CASSPGVAGYNEQFF
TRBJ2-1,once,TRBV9,CASSAPRGNEQFF
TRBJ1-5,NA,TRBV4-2,CASSTTGGGNQPQHF
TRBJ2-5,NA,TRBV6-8,CASTPSGVETQYF
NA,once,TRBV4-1,CASSQEDRVMRYEQYF
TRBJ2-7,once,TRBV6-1,CASSRGPMEGEQYF
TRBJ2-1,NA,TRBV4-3,CASSQAFRGNEQFF
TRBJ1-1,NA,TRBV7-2,CASSFSYPLGGDGEAFF
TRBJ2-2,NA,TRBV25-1,CASSRDGGPGELFF
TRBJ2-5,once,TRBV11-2,CASSLGETQYF
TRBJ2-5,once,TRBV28,CASSLLYIGAGQETQYF
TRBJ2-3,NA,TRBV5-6,CASSTGGTSPDTQYF
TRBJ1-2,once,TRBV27,CASSFSDSLYGYTF
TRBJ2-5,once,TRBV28,CASTLGGETQYF
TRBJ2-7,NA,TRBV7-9,CASSPGGPQDEQYF
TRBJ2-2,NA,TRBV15,CATNQDRQGPWELFF
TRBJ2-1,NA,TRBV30,CAWTPSGGPGQFF
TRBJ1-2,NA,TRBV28,CASSLQAGQARGGYTF
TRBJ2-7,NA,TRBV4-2,CASSQGGAGSYEQYF
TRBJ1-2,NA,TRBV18,CASSREGGDYGYTF
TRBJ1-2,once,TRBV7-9,CASSLDLGRDYGYTF
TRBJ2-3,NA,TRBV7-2,CASSLGPGGGGQDTQYF
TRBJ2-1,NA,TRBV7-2,CASRTTSAFRHQQFF
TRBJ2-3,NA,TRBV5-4,CASSLVFADTQYF